This T cell receptor (beta chain) was found in a study of OX40 agonist ivuxolimab in advanced cancers. The overall study: Patients enrolled in dose escalation were diagnosed with hepatocellular carcinoma, melanoma, renal cell or head and neck cancer. Of the participants, 40% to 50% had some prior anti-PD-1, anti-PD-L1 or anti-CTLA-4 therapy, which was allowed.

In its sample, this clone was seen once. CDR3 size: 15 residues. V lost 1 base and J lost 8; bases outside the gene matches: 10. Germline CDR1 and CDR2: SGHKS and YYEKEE (reference sequence). Profiled with immunoSEQ multiplex PCR; TCRdb holds only in-frame clones, not every one. The sample lists 11,000 to 15,000 clones; approximately 84% were seen once. The chain carries TRBV5-5 and TRBJ1-2; the match to TRBD1 covers 8 bases. The receptor's source is an adult with an advanced solid tumor such as melanoma, head and neck, liver or kidney cancer. Sequenced material: CD4+ or CD8+ T cells sorted from blood, taken in a trial of the OX40 agonist ivuxolimab. The CDR3 spells CASSLIPDRDEGYTF. In DNA form, the CDR3 reads TGTGCCAGCAGCTTGATCCCGGACAGGGACGAAGGCTACACCTTC.